This T cell receptor (beta chain) was captured in a study of blood T cell repertoires in COVID-19. Study at large: COVID-19 samples, acute and convalescent, were from the United States, Italy and Spain. The analysed material was cDNA or gDNA that came from T cells, B-cell-depleted T cells, or PBMCs.

This CDR3 has 16 residues. V lost 5 bases and J lost 1, with 17 bases in between. CDR1 LNHDA and CDR2 SQIVND come from the germline V gene (reference sequence). Authors' processing steps: From reference gene primer amplification, estimates of nucleated cell counts were derived. This table comes from immunoSEQ multiplex PCR, and its TCRdb copy is limited to in-frame clones, with some not included. The DNA gave D and trimming, while V, J and clone size come from that table. The sample yields more than 150,000 clones, around 87% seen once. This clone has more than one count but fewer than ten. This chain joins TRBV19 and TRBJ1-1; D not resolved. This TCR was sampled from a man aged 35 to 55 with active or convalescent COVID-19. Sample: peripheral blood. The CDR3 nucleotides read TGTGCCAGTAGTCTAGCCCCCTTGGGCACGAACACTGAAGCTTTCTTT. This encodes CASSLAPLGTNTEAFF.